The rows below give T cell receptor beta chains drawn from one sample of a study of blood T cell repertoires in COVID-19. Profiling relied on immunoSEQ multiplex PCR, and the TCRdb table lists in-frame clones only, not all of them. The data hold some 150,000 clones, with under 85% observed a single time. Sequences were obtained from peripheral blood. Receptor source: a human donor in a cohort sampled during active COVID-19. CDR3s include the opening cysteine and the closing phenylalanine or tryptophan. The order of the fields is CDR3 length, J gene, V gene, D gene, clone size, CDR3 DNA, CDR3 protein. D genes are given only for firm matches. Some rows mark clone size as missing; the rest say once, few, many or name a class of expanded clone.

14 TRBJ1-2 TRBV16 TRBD1 NA TGTGCCAGCAGCCATGGACAGGGGGCGAGTGGCTACACCTTC CASSHGQGASGYTF
16 TRBJ2-7 TRBV7-6 TRBD2 NA TGTGCCAGCAGCTTAGCCCCAGCGGGGACCTCCTACGAGCAGTACTTC CASSLAPAGTSYEQYF
16 TRBJ2-2 TRBV18 TRBD1 NA TGTGCCAGCTCACCAAGGACAGGGGGCGATACCGGGGAGCTGTTTTTT CASSPRTGGDTGELFF
19 TRBJ2-1 TRBV28 NA once TGTGCCAGCAGTTTATTAGAGGGTAGGACGGGATCCCTTTACAATGAGCAGTTCTTC CASSLLEGRTGSLYNEQFF
15 TRBJ2-3 TRBV6-4 TRBD2 NA TGTGCCAGCAGCGCTTCGGGACTAGCGACAGATACGCAGTATTTT CASSASGLATDTQYF
15 TRBJ2-2 TRBV10-3 NA NA TGTGCCATCAGTGGACTTTCTCTACAGGCCGGGGAGCTGTTTTTT CAISGLSLQAGELFF
14 TRBJ2-6 TRBV28 NA NA TGTGCCAGCTTCCAAGCATCTGGGGCCAACGTCCTGACTTTC CASFQASGANVLTF
15 TRBJ2-5 TRBV7-6 NA NA TGTGCCAGCAGCTTAGTTCGTAGGCTAGCGGAGACCCAGTACTTC CASSLVRRLAETQYF
15 TRBJ2-5 TRBV5-1 TRBD1 NA TGCGCCAGCAGACTAGGGACAGGGGGCTTTGAGACCCAGTACTTC CASRLGTGGFETQYF
17 TRBJ2-3 TRBV25-1 NA NA TGTGCCAGCAGTGACCTAGGAGGGGCCACAATAACAGATACGCAGTATTTT CASSDLGGATITDTQYF
11 TRBJ2-5 TRBV7-8 NA NA TGTGCCAGCAGCCTACAAGAGACCCAGTACTTC CASSLQETQYF
14 TRBJ2-2 TRBV4-3 NA NA TGCGCCAGCAGGGCGCGGGGTGAGGGCGGGGAGCTGTTTTTT CASRARGEGGELFF
12 TRBJ1-2 TRBV29-1 NA NA TGCAGCGCGCAGGGGCAAAACTATGGCTACACCTTC CSAQGQNYGYTF
15 TRBJ1-4 TRBV7-8 NA NA TGTGCCAGCAGCTCGGGGGTCGCCAGGCGGGAAAAACTGTTTTTT CASSSGVARREKLFF
15 TRBJ1-1 TRBV5-1 NA NA TGCGCCAGCAGCTTGAGGGGGGGCGGAAACACTGAAGCTTTCTTT CASSLRGGGNTEAFF
15 TRBJ1-2 TRBV28 NA NA TGTGCCAGCAGATATAACCGGGACTTACCCTATGGCTACACCTTC CASRYNRDLPYGYTF
14 TRBJ1-5 TRBV3-1/TRBV3-2 TRBD1 NA TGTGCCAGCAGCCAAGCCGACAGGGATCAGCCCCAGCATTTT CASSQADRDQPQHF
15 TRBJ2-3 TRBV15 NA NA TGTGCCACCAGCTTAGAAGCGGACTCGGCGGATACGCAGTATTTT CATSLEADSADTQYF
14 TRBJ2-3 TRBV5-1 NA NA TGCGCCAGCAGCGGAGGTCTCAGCACAGATACGCAGTATTTT CASSGGLSTDTQYF
14 TRBJ2-7 TRBV29-1 NA NA TGCAGCGCCTCGCGGGGGCAGGGGGCAATTGAGCAGTACTTC CSASRGQGAIEQYF
15 TRBJ2-2 TRBV18 TRBD1 NA TGTGCCAGCTCCCTACAGGGGGCGCCCCCCGGGGAGCTGTTTTTT CASSLQGAPPGELFF
14 TRBJ1-1 TRBV6-1 NA NA TGTGCCAGCAGTGACGGACTGGGGAACACTGAAGCTTTCTTT CASSDGLGNTEAFF
21 TRBJ2-1 TRBV19 TRBD2 few TGTGCCAGTAGTCCTTCGCCGGGAAAGGACCAAGGCGGGAGGGCCTTAAATGAGCAGTTCTTC CASSPSPGKDQGGRALNEQFF
14 TRBJ1-2 TRBV19 TRBD1 NA TGTGCCAGTAGTATAGGAGACAGGGGTGCTGGCTACACCTTC CASSIGDRGAGYTF
14 TRBJ1-1 TRBV18 NA NA TGTGCCAGCTCACCAGCACGGACTAACACTGAAGCTTTCTTT CASSPARTNTEAFF
16 TRBJ2-7 TRBV19 TRBD2 NA TGTGCCAGTAGGGTCACCCACCAAGCGGGAGGGTACGAGCAGTACTTC CASRVTHQAGGYEQYF
16 TRBJ1-2 TRBV28 NA NA TGTGCCAGCACCCTCGTCGACGGGAGATGGAACTATGGCTACACCTTC CASTLVDGRWNYGYTF
15 TRBJ2-7 TRBV5-4 NA NA TGTGCCAGCAGCTTGGAGGCCTCGGGTAGTTACGAGCAGTACTTC CASSLEASGSYEQYF
16 TRBJ2-3 TRBV10-3 TRBD2 NA TGTGCCATCAGTCCCAGGACTAGCGGTCTCACAGATACGCAGTATTTT CAISPRTSGLTDTQYF
14 TRBJ2-3 TRBV7-2 TRBD1 few TGTGCCAGCAGCGCCGGACAGGGGGTAGATACGCAGTATTTT CASSAGQGVDTQYF
16 TRBJ2-7 TRBV5-1 TRBD2 NA TGCGCCAGCAGCTTGGCCTCGACTAGCGGCATCTACGAGCAGTACTTC CASSLASTSGIYEQYF
17 TRBJ2-5 TRBV7-7 NA NA TGTGCTAGCAGCTTAGGTGGGATAGCGGCGTACCAAGAGACCCAGTACTTC CASSLGGIAAYQETQYF
13 TRBJ2-5 TRBV6-5 NA NA TGTGCCAGCACGCGACAGCACCAAGAGACCCAGTACTTC CASTRQHQETQYF
17 TRBJ2-7 TRBV27 NA NA TGTGCCAGCAGTTTTAGGCCACGGGACAAGCCCACCTACGAGCAGTACTTC CASSFRPRDKPTYEQYF
14 TRBJ1-5 TRBV28 TRBD1 NA TGTGCCAGCATCACAGGGGGCGCGTTTCAGCCCCAGCATTTT CASITGGAFQPQHF
19 TRBJ2-1 TRBV11-3 TRBD2 NA TGTGCCAGCAGCCCAGCGGGACTAGCGGGAGTAGGGGTGAGGGATGAGCAGTTCTTC CASSPAGLAGVGVRDEQFF
14 TRBJ1-1 TRBV19 NA NA TGTGCCAGTAGTAGTATGGGGACACCCACTGAAGCTTTCTTT CASSSMGTPTEAFF
16 TRBJ2-3 TRBV5-1 NA NA TGCGCCAGCAGCTTGGAAGGGGCAGCTAGCACAGATACGCAGTATTTT CASSLEGAASTDTQYF
11 TRBJ2-3 TRBV11-2 NA NA TGTGCCAGCAGCTTGGAGGATACGCAGTATTTT CASSLEDTQYF
15 TRBJ2-6 TRBV7-3 TRBD1 NA TGTGCCAGCAGCCGGGACAGTGGAAGGGCCAACGTCCTGACTTTC CASSRDSGRANVLTF
10 TRBJ2-5 TRBV30 TRBD2 NA TGTGCCCAGCGGGGGGAGACCCAGTACTTC CAQRGETQYF
14 TRBJ2-5 TRBV5-4 TRBD2 NA TGTGCCAGCAGCACAGGACTAGCGGGAGCGGCCCAGTACTTC CASSTGLAGAAQYF
19 TRBJ2-2 TRBV21-1 NA NA TGTGCCAGCAGCAACCAGACTAGCGGGAGGGCCTTTAGTACCGGGGAGCTGTTTTTT CASSNQTSGRAFSTGELFF
17 TRBJ2-6 TRBV6-9 TRBD1 NA TGTGCCAGCAGTCCCCGGACAGGTAGCTCTGGGGCCAACGTCCTGACTTTC CASSPRTGSSGANVLTF
14 TRBJ2-5 TRBV6-2/TRBV6-3 NA few TGTGCCAGCAGTTATGTGGGGGCACAAGAGACCCAGTACTTC CASSYVGAQETQYF